This T cell receptor (beta chain) comes out of a study of shared clonotypes between healthy human individuals. Repertoires were generated with immunoSEQ multiplex PCR, while TCRdb's copy carries only in-frame clones and drops some. The table records over a million clones, more than 75% of them present only once. CDR1 and CDR2 (germline): KGHSH, LQKENI. V trimming: 1 base; J trimming: 5 bases; junction bases outside the gene matches: 11. The CDR3 contains 17 residues. This clonotype was sampled from a man younger than 35 in good health. Some clones in this sample may be carry-over from other donors' samples. Source material: memory CD4+ T cells from PBMCs. Sample subset: CD45RA-negative fraction. This chain uses TRBV18 with TRBJ2-1; 7 bases are shared with TRBD1. In nucleotides, the CDR3 is TGTGCCAGCTCACCACAGCAAACCGGGACAGCGAACAATGAGCAGTTCTTC. Its translation is CASSPQQTGTANNEQFF.